The TCR beta chain under discussion was sequenced for a study of cytomegalovirus exposure and HLA in healthy donors. General study findings and limits: Among immune exposure information, only CMV serostatus was available. Within an earlier analysis, most TCR beta V segments proved productive either about 90% or about 30% of the time.

Remarks on this clone: Its specificity is not known.

60 Vbeta and 13 Jbeta primers were used in PCR. Source study methods: The count from a later analysis was tens of millions of unique TCR beta chains, about 10 million of them shared. Method: immunoSEQ multiplex PCR; TCRdb's copy keeps in-frame clones and lacks some. The V and J calls and clone size are taken from that table; D and trimming were inferred from the DNA. The repertoire holds around 110,000 clones, with 9.5% as singletons. Germline V lookup: CDR1 LGHNA, CDR2 YSLEER. V gave up 0 bases and J gave up 6 bases, with 13 bases separating them. The CDR3 loop spans 15 amino acids. As for the donors, each was a healthy bone marrow donor.

This receptor was obtained from a man aged 25-45 years in good health and CMV-seronegative. This chain links TRBV4-3 with TRBJ2-3; D is perhaps TRBD1 (5 bases). The sequenced sample consisted of PBMCs. The CDR3 bases are TGCGCCAGCAGCCAAGATTTTCGGACAATTGATACGCAGTATTTT. The encoded protein is CASSQDFRTIDTQYF.